A selection of T cell receptor beta chains follows, all from one sample in a study of early T cells in non-severe SARS-CoV-2 infection. TCRdb reprocessed the 5' RACE reads via MiXCR and lists one record per CDR3 protein. Of tens of thousands of distinct CDR3 sequences listed, 7.5% to 9% are singletons. Specimen: whole blood, collected at baseline. The receptors originated from an adult who was a healthcare worker with PCR-confirmed SARS-CoV-2 infection or an uninfected control (not recorded which). Each CDR3 is given with its conserved first and last residue. A D gene is named only where the DNA matches it firmly. The size of a clone is reported for some rows only, either as once, few or many, or as a class for expanded clones.

V gene	CDR3 length	J gene	clone size	D gene	CDR3 protein	CDR3 DNA
TRBV29-1	12	TRBJ1-1	few	-	CSVSRGNTEAFF	TGCAGCGTTTCCAGGGGCAACACTGAAGCTTTCTTT
TRBV7-7	14	TRBJ2-5	-	TRBD1	CASSRQGFQETQYF	TGTGCTAGCAGCCGACAGGGATTCCAAGAGACCCAGTACTTC
TRBV7-2	12	TRBJ2-2	few	-	CASSLEGGELFF	TGTGCCAGCAGCTTAGAGGGCGGGGAGCTGTTTTTT
TRBV5-1	15	TRBJ1-1	many	-	CASSRGGVGNTEAFF	TGCGCCAGCAGCAGGGGGGGCGTAGGGAACACTGAAGCTTTCTTT
TRBV7-7	15	TRBJ2-3	many	TRBD2	CASSPGGLGTDTQYF	TGTGCTAGCAGCCCCGGCGGACTAGGCACAGATACGCAGTATTTT
TRBV7-2	16	TRBJ2-1	few	TRBD2	CASSLGLAVSRNEQFF	TGTGCCAGCAGCTTAGGACTAGCGGTCTCGAGGAATGAGCAGTTCTTC
TRBV5-1	15	TRBJ2-5	few	-	CASSLVWGNQETQYF	TGCGCCAGCAGCTTGGTCTGGGGTAATCAAGAGACCCAGTACTTC
TRBV9	14	TRBJ2-4	few	TRBD1	CASSGRQGANIQYF	TGTGCCAGCAGCGGGAGACAGGGGGCAAACATTCAGTACTTC
TRBV7-9	11	TRBJ1-2	few	-	CASSFHPHLTF	TGTGCCAGCAGCTTTCACCCGCATCTCACCTTC
TRBV3-1	16	TRBJ2-2	few	-	CASSQATFGNTGELFF	TGTGCCAGCAGCCAGGCCACCTTTGGGAACACCGGGGAGCTGTTTTTT
TRBV7-8	14	TRBJ2-7	many	-	CASSQGLGSYEQYF	TGTGCCAGCAGCCAGGGGCTCGGCTCCTACGAGCAGTACTTC
TRBV6-6	13	TRBJ2-7	-	-	CASSGGTRYEQYF	TGTGCCAGCAGTGGGGGTACTAGGTACGAGCAGTACTTC
TRBV18	15	TRBJ1-4	few	TRBD1	CASSVQGAQNEKLFF	TGTGCCAGCTCAGTACAGGGGGCCCAGAACGAAAAACTGTTTTTT
TRBV20-1	16	TRBJ2-1	-	TRBD2	CSARDLGTSSIGEQFF	TGCAGTGCTAGAGATTTAGGGACTAGCTCAATCGGTGAGCAGTTCTTC
TRBV29-1	14	TRBJ1-2	many	-	CSVGISRSHYGYTF	TGCAGCGTTGGAATCTCCCGCTCCCACTATGGCTACACCTTC
TRBV10-3	16	TRBJ2-3	few	TRBD2	CAISEGARGGTDTQYF	TGTGCCATCAGTGAGGGCGCGCGGGGGGGCACAGATACGCAGTATTTT
TRBV11-2	15	TRBJ2-5	many	TRBD2	CASSRTSGSLETQYF	TGTGCCAGCAGCCGAACTAGCGGGAGTCTAGAGACCCAGTACTTC
TRBV5-1	15	TRBJ2-3	few	-	CASSFRASGTDTQYF	TGCGCCAGCAGCTTCAGAGCTTCGGGAACAGATACGCAGTATTTT
TRBV7-8	17	TRBJ2-7	once	TRBD2	CASSLPLAGGPGYEQYF	TGTGCAAGCAGCTTACCGCTAGCGGGAGGGCCGGGATACGAGCAGTACTTC
TRBV6-5	14	TRBJ2-3	-	-	CASSYSKGTDTQYF	TGTGCCAGCAGTTACTCCAAGGGGACAGATACGCAGTATTTT
TRBV10-3	14	TRBJ2-7	many	-	CAISVQGNPYEQYF	TGTGCCATCAGTGTTCAGGGCAATCCCTACGAGCAGTACTTC
TRBV20-1	14	TRBJ2-3	many	TRBD2	CSATSGGAQDTQYF	TGCAGTGCCACTAGCGGGGGGGCCCAAGATACGCAGTATTTT
TRBV27	12	TRBJ1-2	many	-	CASSSTNYGYTF	TGTGCCAGCAGTTCTACTAACTATGGCTACACCTTC
TRBV6-6	16	TRBJ2-1	few	TRBD2	CASSYSSGGLSGEQFF	TGTGCCAGCAGTTACTCTAGCGGGGGGCTTTCGGGTGAGCAGTTCTTC
TRBV13	15	TRBJ1-3	many	-	CASSFRGALGNTIYF	TGTGCCAGCAGCTTCCGGGGGGCGCTTGGAAACACCATATATTTT
TRBV21-1	14	TRBJ1-2	-	-	CASSKGPGIDGYTF	TGTGCCAGCAGCAAAGGACCAGGAATCGATGGCTACACCTTC
TRBV29-1	11	TRBJ2-1	medium-sized	-	CSVARSGEQFF	TGCAGCGTTGCGCGGTCCGGTGAGCAGTTCTTC
TRBV12-3/TRBV12-4	13	TRBJ2-2	few	-	CASSLSPPGELFF	TGTGCCAGCAGTTTATCCCCCCCCGGGGAGCTGTTTTTT
TRBV30	15	TRBJ2-5	many	-	CAWSGRGTFKETQYF	TGTGCCTGGAGTGGGCGTGGGACGTTTAAAGAGACCCAGTACTTC
TRBV19	15	TRBJ2-1	-	TRBD1	CASSFGQGAQSEQFF	TGTGCCAGTAGTTTCGGACAGGGGGCGCAGAGTGAGCAGTTCTTC
TRBV3-1	15	TRBJ2-1	few	-	CASSQRASSYNEQFF	TGTGCCAGCAGCCAGCGGGCAAGCTCCTACAATGAGCAGTTCTTC
TRBV5-1	14	TRBJ2-7	few	TRBD2	CASSSGGRGYEQYF	TGCGCCAGCAGCTCGGGAGGGAGGGGATACGAGCAGTACTTC
TRBV7-9	18	TRBJ2-3	few	TRBD2	CASSPPEGLAGGRDTQYF	TGTGCCAGCAGCCCCCCGGAGGGACTAGCGGGAGGAAGAGATACGCAGTATTTT
TRBV7-2	14	TRBJ2-3	few	-	CASNLNRATDTQYF	TGTGCCAGTAACCTGAACAGGGCCACAGATACGCAGTATTTT
TRBV29-1	14	TRBJ2-7	many	TRBD2	CSVLAGVRSYEQYF	TGCAGCGTGTTAGCGGGGGTTCGCTCCTACGAGCAGTACTTC
TRBV7-6	14	TRBJ2-7	-	-	CASSLVTDAYEQYF	TGTGCCAGCAGCTTAGTCACGGATGCCTACGAGCAGTACTTC
TRBV7-2	13	TRBJ2-3	-	TRBD1	CVSSPRQGGTQYF	TGTGTCAGCAGCCCTAGACAGGGTGGTACGCAGTATTTT
TRBV2	16	TRBJ1-4	-	-	CASSQLDSATNEKLFF	TGTGCCAGCAGCCAACTCGACAGTGCAACTAATGAAAAACTGTTTTTT
TRBV20-1	13	TRBJ2-1	many	TRBD1	CSAEPGQGVGQFF	TGCAGTGCGGAACCGGGACAGGGAGTAGGCCAGTTCTTC
TRBV6-5	10	TRBJ1-5	many	-	CARPGQPQHF	TGTGCCAGGCCCGGGCAGCCCCAGCATTTT
TRBV6-1	13	TRBJ1-3	-	-	CASSSGVGNTIYF	TGTGCCAGCAGTTCAGGGGTTGGAAACACCATATATTTT
TRBV12-3/TRBV12-4	14	TRBJ2-5	many	TRBD1	CASSSGTASRAQYF	TGTGCCAGCAGCTCGGGGACAGCCAGTCGAGCCCAGTACTTC
TRBV10-1	13	TRBJ2-5	many	-	CASSEIGRETQYF	TGCGCCAGCAGTGAGATCGGCCGGGAGACCCAGTACTTC
TRBV29-1	21	TRBJ2-3	-	TRBD2	CSVEDQSRSIAGPSSTDTQYF	TGCAGCGTTGAAGATCAATCCAGGTCGATAGCGGGACCTTCTAGCACAGATACGCAGTATTTT
TRBV25-1	16	TRBJ2-3	many	TRBD2	CASSGTSGRGTDTQYF	TGTGCCAGCAGTGGGACTAGCGGGAGGGGCACAGATACGCAGTATTTT